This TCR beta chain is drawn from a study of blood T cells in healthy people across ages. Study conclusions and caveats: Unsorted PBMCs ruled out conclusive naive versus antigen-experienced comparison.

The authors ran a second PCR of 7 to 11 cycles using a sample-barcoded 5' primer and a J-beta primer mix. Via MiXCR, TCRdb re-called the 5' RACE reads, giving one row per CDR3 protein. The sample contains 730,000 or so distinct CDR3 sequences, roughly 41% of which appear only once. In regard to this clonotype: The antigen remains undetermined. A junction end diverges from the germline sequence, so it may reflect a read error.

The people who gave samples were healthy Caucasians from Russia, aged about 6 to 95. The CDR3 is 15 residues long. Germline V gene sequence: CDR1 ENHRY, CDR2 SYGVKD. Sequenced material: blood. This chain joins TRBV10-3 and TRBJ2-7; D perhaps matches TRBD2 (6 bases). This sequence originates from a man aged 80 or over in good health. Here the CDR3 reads CAISESEGSTYVQYF. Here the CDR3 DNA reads TGTGCCATCAGTGAGTCGGAGGGGAGCACTTACGTGCAGTACTTC.